The clone carrying this TCR beta chain was observed a few times. In Seattle, patients joined the study during active infection and were tracked longitudinally. The data were obtained in a study of blood T cell repertoires in COVID-19. About the study: Acute and convalescent COVID-19 samples came from the United States, Italy and Spain. From T cells, B-cell-depleted T cells, or PBMCs came the material, which was cDNA or gDNA.

Per the germline V gene, CDR1 is LGHNA and CDR2 is YNFKEQ. Trimming removed 0 bases from V and 2 bases from J; junction bases left unmatched: 0. CDR3 length: 15 residues. Here immunoSEQ multiplex PCR was the method, and the copy in TCRdb shows in-frame clones only, minus some. The data contain about 260,000 clones, around nine tenths of them singletons. Sequencing was done on a sample of peripheral blood. J is TRBJ2-7 and V is TRBV4-2; 11 bases line up with TRBD2. The receptor was isolated from a woman in her fifties or sixties with COVID-19, enrolled during active disease. This CDR3 is CASSQDSGRAYEQYF. The CDR3 region has the DNA TGTGCCAGCAGCCAAGATAGCGGGAGGGCCTACGAGCAGTACTTC.